The 5 T cell receptor beta chains reported below all come from one sample, sequenced in a study of siplizumab effects on memory and regulatory T cells. Data came from immunoSEQ multiplex PCR; TCRdb stores just in-frame clones and leaves some out. This table holds 45,000 to 60,000 clones, about 90% found once. Sequences were obtained from naive CD8+ T cells sorted from blood. The source of these receptors is a human donor in good health.

V is TRBV19 and J is TRBJ2-1; 13 bases line up with TRBD2. Germline-derived CDR1 and CDR2 are LNHDA and SQIVND (reference sequence). The CDR3 runs to 18 residues. The ends lost 3 bases at V and 4 bases at J; junction bases unmatched: 9. The CDR3 region has the DNA TGTGCCAGTAGTATTACTAGCGGGGGGGCCGTGATTTACAATGAGCAGTTCTTC. Translated: CASSITSGGAVIYNEQFF.

The chain combines TRBV5-5 with TRBJ2-7; D may correspond to TRBD1 or TRBD2 (6 bases each). The V end lost 3 bases, the J end lost 4 bases, and 23 bases lay between the germline ends. Germline CDR1 SGHKS, CDR2 YYEKEE (reference sequence). The CDR3 covers 17 residues. DNA of the CDR3: TGTGCCAGCAGCTGGGGGGCGAGGAGGCTAAGCTCTTACGAGCAGTACTTC. Translated, it gives CASSWGARRLSSYEQYF.

The chain combines TRBV5-1 with TRBJ2-1; D remains unclear. The CDR3 is made up of 13 amino acids. Germline V gene sequence: CDR1 SGHRS, CDR2 YFSETQ. Trimming removed 4 bases from V and 5 bases from J, with 10 bases in between. The CDR3 protein is CASSPDSNNEQFF. The CDR3 nucleotides read TGCGCCAGCAGCCCTGACTCGAACAATGAGCAGTTCTTC. Drawing the rest from reference TRBV5-1 and TRBJ2-1, the complete variable domain is KAGVTQTPRYLIKTRGQQVTLSCSPISGHRSVSWYQQTPGQGLQFLFEYFSETQRNKGNFPGRFSGRQFSNSRSEMNVSTLELGDSALYLCASSPDSNNEQFFGPGTRLTVL.

This chain connects TRBV5-1 to TRBJ1-5, with 7 bases fitting TRBD1. The CDR3 runs 17 residues. Germline V lookup: CDR1 SGHRS, CDR2 YFSETQ. Losses at the gene ends were 0 bases for V and 2 bases for J; bases not matched to a gene: 8. The CDR3 spells CASSLAEGAPGNQPQHF. CDR3 nucleotide sequence: TGCGCCAGCAGCTTGGCCGAGGGGGCCCCCGGCAATCAGCCCCAGCATTTT.

The chain uses TRBV6-5 and TRBJ2-7, with 7 bases fitting TRBD2. The germline V gene has CDR1 MNHEY and CDR2 SVGAGI. V shed 4 bases and J 0 bases; nucleotides not matched to a gene: 9. The CDR3 runs to 16 residues. The CDR3 is CASSLAGTGLSYEQYF. Here the CDR3 DNA reads TGTGCCAGCAGTTTAGCGGGCACGGGACTCTCCTACGAGCAGTACTTC.